These 4 T cell receptor beta chains were all obtained from the same sample, sequenced in a study of beta chain features in type 1 diabetes. The whole isolated RNA underwent reverse transcription, so sequencing captured expressed TCRB transcripts. The table came from immunoSEQ multiplex PCR; TCRdb's copy has only in-frame clones and leaves some out. The data contain hundreds of thousands of clones, about 32% of them seen just once; the ten biggest clones take up 0.05% to 0.065%. The source material was naive CD4+ T cells from blood. These receptors were taken from a man between 18 and 35 years old in good health.

The V call is TRBV7-9, the J call TRBJ2-2; D is undetermined. Looked up from germline, CDR1 is SEHNR and CDR2 is FQNEAQ (reference sequence). Trimming shortened V by 7 bases and J by 6 bases, and 12 bases separated the two germline ends. This CDR3 spans 13 amino acids. The CDR3 loop reads CASNPVWAGELFF. In nucleotides, the CDR3 is TGTGCCAGCAACCCCGTGTGGGCCGGGGAGCTGTTTTTT.

This rearrangement joins TRBV20-1 to TRBJ1-4; no clear D. Germline CDR1 DFQATT, CDR2 SNEGSKA (reference sequence). This CDR3 has 11 amino acids. Between the trimmed V and J ends, which lost 6 bases and 7 bases, there was a span of 9 bases. CDR3 protein: CSAGYGEKLFF. CDR3 DNA: TGCAGTGCAGGGTATGGTGAAAAACTGTTTTTT.

This clone was counted a single time. The chain has TRBV5-1 and TRBJ2-1; possibly TRBD1 for D (5 bases). The CDR3 extends over 15 amino acids. CDR1 is SGHRS and CDR2 is YFSETQ in the germline V gene. Trimming took off 0 bases at V and 2 bases at J, with 9 bases between the two ends. As DNA, the CDR3 is TGCGCCAGCAGCTTGGTACAGGTACCCTACAATGAGCAGTTCTTC. It specifies CASSLVQVPYNEQFF.

The chain combines TRBV5-1 with TRBJ2-7; D may be TRBD2 (5 bases). The CDR3 consists of 14 residues. Germline CDR1 and CDR2: SGHRS and YFSETQ. The V gene lost 4 bases and the J gene lost 3 bases, with 14 bases spanning the gap. CDR3 sequence reads: CASSAGPGIYEQYF. In DNA, the CDR3 is TGCGCCAGCAGCGCCGGACCGGGGATCTACGAGCAGTACTTC.